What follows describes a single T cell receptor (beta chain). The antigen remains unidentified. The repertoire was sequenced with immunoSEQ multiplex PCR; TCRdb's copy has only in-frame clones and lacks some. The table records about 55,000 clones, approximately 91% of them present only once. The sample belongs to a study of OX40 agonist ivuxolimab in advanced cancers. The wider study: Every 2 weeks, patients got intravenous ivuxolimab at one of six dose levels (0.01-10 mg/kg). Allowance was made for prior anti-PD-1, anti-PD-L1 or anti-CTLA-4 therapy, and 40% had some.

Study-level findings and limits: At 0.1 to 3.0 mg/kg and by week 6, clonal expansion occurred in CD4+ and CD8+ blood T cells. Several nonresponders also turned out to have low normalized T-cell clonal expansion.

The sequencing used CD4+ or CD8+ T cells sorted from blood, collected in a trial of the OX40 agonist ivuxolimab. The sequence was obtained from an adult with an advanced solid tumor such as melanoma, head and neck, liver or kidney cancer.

CDR3 DNA: TGTGCCAGCAGCTTATTCCGGGGAACCGGGGAGCTGTTTTTT. Its protein product is CASSLFRGTGELFF. The gene calls are TRBV7-3 and TRBJ2-2; a weak D match, TRBD2 (5 bases). The length of the CDR3 is 14 residues. The V and J ends lost 2 bases and 5 bases respectively, with 9 bases between them. Looked up from germline, CDR1 is SGHTA and CDR2 is FQGTGA. Combining the CDR3 with reference TRBV7-3 and TRBJ2-2 gives the whole variable domain GAGVSQTPSNKVTEKGKYVELRCDPISGHTALYWYRQSLGQGPEFLIYFQGTGAADDSGLPNDRFFAVRPEGSVSTLKIQRTERGDSAVYLCASSLFRGTGELFFGEGSRLTVL.